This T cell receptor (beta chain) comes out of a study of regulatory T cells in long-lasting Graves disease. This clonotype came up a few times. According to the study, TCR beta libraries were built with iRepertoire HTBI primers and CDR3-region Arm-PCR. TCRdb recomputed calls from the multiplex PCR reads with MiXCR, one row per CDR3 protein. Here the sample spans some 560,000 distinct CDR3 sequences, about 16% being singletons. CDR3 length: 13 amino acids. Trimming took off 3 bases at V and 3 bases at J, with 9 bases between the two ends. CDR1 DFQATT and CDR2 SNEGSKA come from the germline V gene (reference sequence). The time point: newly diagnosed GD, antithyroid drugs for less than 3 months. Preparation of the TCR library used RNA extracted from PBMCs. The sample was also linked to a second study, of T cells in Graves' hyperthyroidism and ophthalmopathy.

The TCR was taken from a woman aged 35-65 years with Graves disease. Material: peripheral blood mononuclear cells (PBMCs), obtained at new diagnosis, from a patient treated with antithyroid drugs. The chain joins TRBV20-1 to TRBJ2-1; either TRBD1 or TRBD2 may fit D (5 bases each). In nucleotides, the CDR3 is TGCAGTGCTAGCAGGGAGAACTACAATGAGCAGTTCTTC. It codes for CSASRENYNEQFF.